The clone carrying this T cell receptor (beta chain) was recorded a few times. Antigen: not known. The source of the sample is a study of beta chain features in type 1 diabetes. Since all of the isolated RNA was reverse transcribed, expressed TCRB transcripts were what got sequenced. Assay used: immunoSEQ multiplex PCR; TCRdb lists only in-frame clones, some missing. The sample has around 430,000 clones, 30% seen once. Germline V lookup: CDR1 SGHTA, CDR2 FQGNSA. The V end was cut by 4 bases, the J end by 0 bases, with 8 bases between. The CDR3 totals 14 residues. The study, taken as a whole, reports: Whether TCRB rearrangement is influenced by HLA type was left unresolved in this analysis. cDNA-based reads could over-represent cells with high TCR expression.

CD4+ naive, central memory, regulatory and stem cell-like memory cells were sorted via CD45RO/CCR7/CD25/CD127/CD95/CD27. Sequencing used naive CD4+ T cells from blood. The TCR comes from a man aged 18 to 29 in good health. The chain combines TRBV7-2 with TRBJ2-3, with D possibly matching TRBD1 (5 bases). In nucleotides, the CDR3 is TGTGCCAGCAGCTCCGGACATAGCACAGATACGCAGTATTTT. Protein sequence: CASSSGHSTDTQYF.